One sample yielded the 17 T cell receptor beta chains listed below, sequenced in a study of CD8 T cells in ankylosing spondylitis. TCRdb re-analysed the 5' RACE reads in MiXCR, keeping a single row per CDR3 protein. Here the sample spans approximately 39,000 distinct CDR3 sequences, approximately 9.9% being singletons. Sequences were obtained from synovial fluid, either unsorted or a sorted T cell fraction (not recorded which). The receptors here all came from a male donor with ankylosing spondylitis.

In its sample, this clonotype was seen many times. The chain carries TRBV7-9 and TRBJ2-7, with D maybe TRBD2 (5 bases). V dropped 5 bases and J dropped 3 bases, with 11 bases sitting between them. Germline CDR1 is SEHNR and CDR2 is FQNEAQ (reference sequence). This CDR3 comprises 13 residues. CDR3 amino acids: CASSPLRDYEQYF. In DNA, the CDR3 is TGTGCCAGCAGCCCACTCCGGGACTACGAGCAGTACTTC.

This chain connects TRBV7-3 to TRBJ2-1; D is ambiguous. Germline V gene lookup returns CDR1 SGHTA and CDR2 FQGTGA. This CDR3 is built from 16 residues. V was shortened by 1 base and J by 8 bases, with 18 bases between the two germline ends. CDR3 coding DNA: TGTGCCAGCAGCTTAAACGGTAACCTAAGCCCGGATGAGCAGTTCTTC. This translates into CASSLNGNLSPDEQFF.

This clonotype came up many times. The CDR3 DNA follows: TGTGCCAGCAGTGGACAGGGAAGGTGGACTGAAGCTTTCTTT. The encoded protein is CASSGQGRWTEAFF. The chain joins TRBV6-5 to TRBJ1-1, with 8 bases fitting TRBD1. This CDR3 comprises 14 residues. V trimming: 5 bases; J trimming: 5 bases; junction bases outside the gene matches: 7. Per germline, CDR1 MNHEY and CDR2 SVGAGI.

V usage is TRBV2 and J usage is TRBJ1-2, with D unresolved. The CDR3 loop spans 13 amino acids. From germline, CDR1 is SNHLY and CDR2 FYNNEI. The V gene lost 6 bases and the J gene lost 5 bases, with 13 bases spanning the gap. CDR3 DNA sequence: TGTGCCAGCAGGACTACCGGGAGTTATGGCTACACCTTC. Its protein is CASRTTGSYGYTF.

This clonotype was seen many times. CDR3 nucleotides: TGTGCCAGCAGTGAATATTACAAATCAGAGACCCAGTACTTC. It yields the protein CASSEYYKSETQYF. J is TRBJ2-5 and V is TRBV25-1; no clear D. V lost 0 bases and J lost 4, with 9 bases in between. The germline V gene has CDR1 MGHDK and CDR2 SYGVNS. The CDR3 runs to 14 residues.

In this sample, this clonotype turned up many times. The CDR3 sequence is CSVGRAGGLYEQYF. The CDR3 nucleotides read TGCAGCGTTGGTCGGGCGGGAGGGCTATACGAGCAGTACTTC. The V and J genes are TRBV29-1 and TRBJ2-7, with 9 bases fitting TRBD2. CDR3 length: 14 residues. Germline V gives CDR1 SQVTM, CDR2 ANQGSEA. V lost 4 bases, J lost 4 bases, and 8 bases stayed unmatched.

This clonotype was counted ten times or more. The chain couples TRBV20-1 to TRBJ2-5; no firm D call. This CDR3 region has 10 residues. Trimming took 4 bases from V and 5 from J, leaving 5 bases between them. Germline V lookup: CDR1 DFQATT, CDR2 SNEGSKA (reference sequence). CDR3 sequence (DNA): TGCAGTGCTAACGCTGAGACCCAGTACTTC. Encoded protein: CSANAETQYF.

This clonotype occurred many times. The chain combines TRBV7-9 with TRBJ2-7; tentatively, D is TRBD1 (6 bases). The CDR3 length is 15 residues. V lost 0 bases, J lost 3 bases, and 12 bases lay in between. Germline CDR1 is SEHNR and CDR2 is FQNEAQ (reference sequence). The CDR3 DNA follows: TGTGCCAGCAGCTTAGCAGGGTGGACAGACTACGAGCAGTACTTC. Residues: CASSLAGWTDYEQYF.

This clonotype was recorded at least ten times. The V call is TRBV4-3, the J call TRBJ2-1, with D maybe TRBD2 (6 bases). The germline V and J ends were trimmed by 4 bases and 4 bases, with 14 bases remaining between them. Germline CDR1 is LGHNA and CDR2 is YSLEER. The CDR3 consists of 15 residues. CDR3 sequence reads: CASSLGAGMYNEQFF. The CDR3 DNA follows: TGCGCCAGCAGCCTAGGGGCGGGGATGTACAATGAGCAGTTCTTC.

Ten or more counts support this clonotype. Because the CDR3's place on the DNA is in doubt, the DNA is left out and the CDR3 is given as listed by TCRdb. The chain links TRBV20-1 to TRBJ2-2; the table's D call, TRBD2, has no DNA check behind it. The CDR3 length equals 12 residues, ends included. Germline CDR1 DFQATT, CDR2 SNEGSKA (reference sequence). The CDR3 region is CSAFYSAELFFF.

The rearrangement joins TRBV19 to TRBJ1-1; D is undetermined. The CDR3 is 17 residues long. V was shortened by 5 bases and J by 1 base, with 20 bases between the two germline ends. CDR1 and CDR2 from the germline V gene are LNHDA and SQIVND (reference sequence). DNA of the CDR3: TGTGCCAGTAGTTTTCGGAAGGGCGTAAGGAAGAACACTGAAGCTTTCTTT. Protein: CASSFRKGVRKNTEAFF.

The genes are TRBV28 and TRBJ2-7; TRBD2 agrees at 13 bases. The J segment lost 4 bases and the V segment lost 6 bases, leaving 12 bases of the junction unmatched. Looked up from germline, CDR1 is MDHEN and CDR2 is SYDVKM. This CDR3 has 17 amino acids. The CDR3 DNA is TGTGCCAGCAGGGAACCGGGACTAGCGGGGCCCTCTTACGAGCAGTACTTC. Translated, it gives CASREPGLAGPSYEQYF. The full variable domain, its missing parts supplied by reference TRBV28 and TRBJ2-7, is DVKVTQSSRYLVKRTGEKVFLECVQDMDHENMFWYRQDPGLGLRLIYFSYDVKMKEKGDIPEGYSVSREKKERFSLILESASTNQTSMYLCASREPGLAGPSYEQYFGPGTRLTVT.

V gene TRBV28 combines with J gene TRBJ1-2; a weak D match, TRBD1 (5 bases). Per germline, CDR1 MDHEN and CDR2 SYDVKM. Trimming cost V 1 base and J 8 bases, with 11 bases left between them. This CDR3 has 13 residues. The CDR3 bases are TGTGCCAGCAGTTTATTCCCCGGGGGGGGCTACACCTTC. This translates into CASSLFPGGGYTF.

This clonotype was recorded many times. The rearrangement joins TRBV7-9 to TRBJ2-7; D possibly matches TRBD1 or TRBD2 (5 bases each). CDR3 length: 12 residues. The germline V and J ends were trimmed by 7 bases and 3 bases, with 10 bases remaining between them. Germline-derived CDR1 and CDR2 are SEHNR and FQNEAQ (reference sequence). CDR3 nucleotide sequence: TGTGCCAGCATCGGGACCCTCTACGAGCAGTACTTC. Protein product: CASIGTLYEQYF.

This clonotype has ten or more counts. This chain links TRBV28 with TRBJ2-5; 13 bases fit TRBD2. The V and J ends lost 1 base and 2 bases, in that order; junction bases with no gene match: 7. The CDR3 is 18 amino acids. The germline CDR1 and CDR2 sequences are MDHEN and SYDVKM. Written as DNA, the CDR3 is TGTGCCAGCAGTTTATCGAGGGAGACTAGCGGGAGGCAAGAGACCCAGTACTTC. This encodes CASSLSRETSGRQETQYF.

The chain recombines TRBV7-9 with TRBJ1-1, with TRBD1 as a possible D gene (6 bases). CDR3 size: 14 residues. V was shortened by 7 bases and J by 2 bases, with 14 bases between the two germline ends. Looked up from germline, CDR1 is SEHNR and CDR2 is FQNEAQ (reference sequence). The CDR3 loop is CASTSGARNTEAFF. The CDR3, as DNA: TGTGCCAGCACCTCGGGGGCACGTAACACTGAAGCTTTCTTT.

This clonotype has ten or more counts. The chain combines TRBV13 with TRBJ2-1; D perhaps matches TRBD2 (5 bases). V dropped 4 bases and J dropped 5 bases, with 15 bases sitting between them. Germline-derived CDR1 and CDR2 are PRHDT and FYEKMQ (reference sequence). The CDR3 contains 15 residues. The DNA of the CDR3 is TGTGCCAGCAGCTCTTCGGGGTACGGGGACAATGAGCAGTTCTTC. Translation: CASSSSGYGDNEQFF.